Detailed here is one TCR beta chain. The data belong to a study of OX40 agonist ivuxolimab in advanced cancers. The assay was immunoSEQ multiplex PCR, and TCRdb's table has in-frame clones only and misses some. The sample consists of 95,000 or so clones, 92% of them appearing once. The clonotype originates from an adult with an advanced solid tumor such as melanoma, head and neck, liver or kidney cancer. The starting material was CD4+ or CD8+ T cells sorted from blood, obtained in a trial of the OX40 agonist ivuxolimab.

The CDR3 sequence: CASSNERRGPQSKFF. In DNA form, the CDR3 reads TGTGCCAGCAGCAATGAGCGAAGGGGGCCCCAATCGAAGTTTTTT. J is TRBJ1-6 and V is TRBV21-1; the D call TRBD1 from the table was never checked on the DNA. TRBV21-1 counts as a pseudogene. This CDR3 is built from 15 residues.